This is a list of T cell receptor beta chains from one sample in a study of CD8 T cells in Susac syndrome. TCRdb reprocessed the immunoSEQ multiplex PCR reads with MiXCR, giving one entry per CDR3 protein. The sample contains some 65,000 distinct CDR3 sequences, approximately 94% of which appear only once. Sequenced input: CD8+ T cells from PBMCs. These receptor sequences come from a human donor with multiple sclerosis. Each CDR3 is given with its conserved first and last residue. A D gene is named only where the DNA matches it firmly. Clone size is shown for a subset of rows, as once, few, many or a class of expanded clone.

V gene,clone size,J gene,D gene,CDR3 protein,CDR3 DNA
TRBV9,.,TRBJ2-7,.,CASSAHASYEQYF,TGTGCCAGCAGCGCCCATGCCTCCTACGAGCAGTACTTC
TRBV20-1,.,TRBJ1-2,.,CSASSLREWNYGYTF,TGCAGTGCATCGTCGCTTCGGGAGTGGAACTATGGCTACACCTTC
TRBV6-1,.,TRBJ2-7,.,CASSVTGTLHEQYF,TGTGCCAGCAGTGTAACAGGGACCCTTCACGAGCAGTACTTC
TRBV5-1,.,TRBJ2-7,.,CASSFDRSSYEQYF,TGCGCCAGCAGCTTCGACAGGAGCTCCTACGAGCAGTACTTC
TRBV4-1,.,TRBJ1-2,.,CASSQEPLGAGYTF,TGCGCCAGCAGCCAAGAACCGTTGGGAGCCGGCTACACCTTC
TRBV29-1,.,TRBJ2-1,.,CSVGPGLYNEQFF,TGCAGCGTTGGCCCCGGGCTATACAATGAGCAGTTCTTC
TRBV13,once,TRBJ2-7,TRBD2,CASSPRTSGVYEQYF,TGTGCCAGCAGCCCCCGGACTAGCGGGGTGTACGAGCAGTACTTC
TRBV28,once,TRBJ2-2,.,CASSYLEIAGELFF,TGTGCCAGCAGCTACCTTGAGATTGCCGGGGAGCTGTTTTTT
TRBV27,.,TRBJ2-1,TRBD2,CASSFMASGGSRFF,TGTGCCAGCAGTTTCATGGCTAGCGGGGGATCCCGGTTCTTC
TRBV9,.,TRBJ1-1,.,CASSPEPGTEAFF,TGTGCCAGCAGCCCCGAACCGGGGACTGAAGCTTTCTTT
TRBV12-3/TRBV12-4,once,TRBJ1-2,TRBD1,CASSPGTGNGYTF,TGTGCCAGCAGTCCAGGGACAGGGAATGGCTACACCTTC
TRBV20-1,.,TRBJ1-2,.,CSASSTFGDYGYTF,TGCAGTGCTTCTTCGACTTTCGGGGACTATGGCTACACCTTC
TRBV7-2,.,TRBJ1-4,.,CASSSTGPAEKLFF,TGTGCCAGCAGCTCTACAGGCCCCGCCGAAAAACTGTTTTTT
TRBV12-3/TRBV12-4,.,TRBJ2-7,.,CASSFGRVDEQYF,TGTGCCAGCAGTTTCGGCAGGGTGGACGAGCAGTACTTC
TRBV2,.,TRBJ1-4,TRBD1,CASSDDRVFEKLFF,TGTGCCAGCAGTGACGACAGGGTTTTTGAAAAACTGTTTTTT
TRBV7-9,.,TRBJ2-1,TRBD1,CASSPLDGQGVDDNEQFF,TGTGCCAGCAGCCCCTTAGACGGACAGGGGGTGGATGACAATGAGCAGTTCTTC
TRBV20-1,.,TRBJ1-1,.,CSARFRVREAFF,TGCAGTGCTCGCTTCAGGGTGAGGGAAGCTTTCTTT
TRBV5-1,.,TRBJ1-4,.,CASSFHLAETTNEKLFF,TGCGCCAGCAGCTTCCATTTAGCGGAGACAACTAATGAAAAACTGTTTTTT
TRBV2,once,TRBJ2-1,.,CASSEDPSPINEQFF,TGTGCCAGCAGCGAGGACCCCTCCCCCATTAATGAGCAGTTCTTC
TRBV7-2,.,TRBJ1-1,TRBD1,CASSLTGVGTEAFF,TGTGCCAGCAGCTTAACAGGGGTTGGCACTGAAGCTTTCTTT
TRBV28,.,TRBJ2-1,.,CASSLTMDEQFF,TGTGCCAGCAGTCTTACGATGGATGAGCAGTTCTTC
TRBV10-3,once,TRBJ2-7,TRBD2,CAITPSGSSYEQYF,TGTGCCATCACCCCTAGCGGGTCCTCCTACGAGCAGTACTTC
TRBV27,.,TRBJ2-3,.,CASSRFWGQAADTQYF,TGTGCCAGCAGTCGGTTTTGGGGGCAAGCGGCAGATACGCAGTATTTT